This T cell receptor beta chain was retrieved from a study of T cell repertoires and Cas9 in healthy adults. Study-level background: CD4 and CD8 compartments: SpCas9-reactive T cells profiled for potency, cytotoxicity, lineage. Study-wide findings and caveats: SpCas9-reactive effector T cells were reportedly restrained in vitro by SpCas9-reactive regulatory T cells.

The CDR3 contains 15 residues. CDR1 is MDHEN, CDR2 SYDVKM, per germline. V was shortened by 6 bases and J by 4 bases, with 19 bases between the two germline ends. Method: immunoSEQ multiplex PCR; TCRdb's copy keeps in-frame clones and lacks some. There are approximately 21,000 clones in the sample; more than 90% occur only once, and 0.55% to 0.7% lies in the top ten. This clone was found a few times. Its target is unknown. This receptor was obtained from a human donor in good health. The sequencing input was CD4+ effector T cells (CD127+, CD25-, CD137-, CD154-) from PBMCs; culture status not recorded. The chain couples TRBV28 to TRBJ2-7; perhaps TRBD2 as D (7 bases). The CDR3 DNA is TGTGCCAGCAGGGGAGGGGGGAGGATAGCTTACGAGCAGTACTTC. As protein: CASRGGGRIAYEQYF.